The rows below give T cell receptor beta chains drawn from one sample of a study of blood T cell repertoires in COVID-19. Assay used: immunoSEQ multiplex PCR; TCRdb lists only in-frame clones, some missing. Of 150,000 to 200,000 clones detected, 70% to 90% appear once; the ten largest clones hold more than 2.5%. Sequenced: peripheral blood. These receptors were taken from a man aged 60 to 69 with acute or convalescent COVID-19. The CDR3 runs from the conserved cysteine through the conserved F or W. A D gene is named only where the DNA matches it firmly. Part of the rows lack a size; the others show once, few, many or a class for expanded clones.

v_call,clone_size,d_call,j_call,cdr3_nt,cdr3_aa
TRBV2,once,TRBD2,TRBJ2-1,TGTGCCAGCACCCCCGGGGGGACTAGCGGGATGTATGAGCAGTTCTTC,CASTPGGTSGMYEQFF
TRBV28,.,TRBD1,TRBJ1-2,TGTGCCAGCAGGGATGGGGAGGCAGGGGGCCGTGGCTACACCTTC,CASRDGEAGGRGYTF
TRBV4-3,.,TRBD2,TRBJ2-5,TGCGCCAGCAGCCAAGAGACTCCGGGACTAGCGGGAGGCGGGGAGACCCAGTACTTC,CASSQETPGLAGGGETQYF
TRBV27,.,.,TRBJ1-5,TGTGCCAGCAGTTTAATGGCAGGGCCCCAGCCCCAGCATTTT,CASSLMAGPQPQHF
TRBV5-4,.,.,TRBJ2-7,TGTGCCAGCAGCTTGGAGCAGGGATCCTACGAGCAGTACTTC,CASSLEQGSYEQYF
TRBV7-9,.,TRBD2,TRBJ2-7,TGTGCCAGCAGCTTAGGGCGGGAGGGCTCCTACGAGCAGTACTTC,CASSLGREGSYEQYF
TRBV5-1,.,TRBD2,TRBJ2-5,TGCGCCAGCAGCTTGGTGGGACTAGCGGGAGGGCTGAGAGAGACCCAGTACTTC,CASSLVGLAGGLRETQYF
TRBV13,medium-sized,.,TRBJ1-2,TGTGCCAGCAGCCGACGAGGAAACTATGGCTACACCTTC,CASSRRGNYGYTF
TRBV9,.,TRBD1,TRBJ1-3,TGTGCCAGCAGCGGGGGACAGTCGGGAAACACCATATATTTT,CASSGGQSGNTIYF
TRBV11-2,many,TRBD1,TRBJ1-2,TGTGCCAGCAGCCCCCGGACAGGGGGTGACTATGGCTACACCTTC,CASSPRTGGDYGYTF
TRBV28,once,TRBD1,TRBJ2-2,TGTGCCAGCAGTTTAGACAGGGACACCGGGGAGCTGTTTTTT,CASSLDRDTGELFF
TRBV7-9,.,TRBD2,TRBJ2-1,TGTGCCAGCAGCTTAGGGACTAGCGGGAAGAGTGAGCAGTTCTTC,CASSLGTSGKSEQFF
TRBV28,.,TRBD1,TRBJ2-1,TGTGCCAGCACCACTCCGGGACAGGGGGCTTTAAATGAGCAGTTCTTC,CASTTPGQGALNEQFF
TRBV24-1,.,TRBD2,TRBJ2-7,TGTGCCACCAGTGCCCTAACGACTAGCGGAGCCTACGAGCAGTACTTC,CATSALTTSGAYEQYF
TRBV18,.,TRBD2,TRBJ2-2,TGTGCCAGCTCACCAGTCAGCGGGGGCAACACCGGGGAGCTGTTTTTT,CASSPVSGGNTGELFF
TRBV7-9,.,.,TRBJ2-7,TGTGCCAGCAAGGGAGATCTGCACGCCGGCGAGCAGTACTTC,CASKGDLHAGEQYF
TRBV19,once,TRBD1,TRBJ1-2,TGTGCCAGTACCCCAACAGGGGGCACCTATGGCTACACCTTC,CASTPTGGTYGYTF
TRBV5-4,.,.,TRBJ2-2,TGTGCCAGCAGCTCCAAAGCTGGGCGGGACGGCCTCGGGGAGCTGTTTTTT,CASSSKAGRDGLGELFF
TRBV6-5,.,TRBD1,TRBJ2-2,TGTGCCAGTGGGACAGGGAGGACCGGGGAGCTGTTTTTT,CASGTGRTGELFF
TRBV7-9,few,.,TRBJ1-2,TGTGCCAGCAGCTTACCCGTACAGGGAGTAAATGGCTACACCTTC,CASSLPVQGVNGYTF
TRBV2,.,TRBD1,TRBJ2-2,TGTGCCAGCAGTGGACAGGGGGCTATAACCGGGGAGCTGTTTTTT,CASSGQGAITGELFF
TRBV5-1,.,TRBD1,TRBJ1-4,TGCGCCAGCAGCTCCTCTCCGGGGACAGGGGAGGAAAAACTGTTTTTT,CASSSSPGTGEEKLFF
TRBV5-6,few,TRBD1,TRBJ2-1,TGTGCCAGCAGCTTTCAGGACAGGGTGTACAATGAGCAGTTCTTC,CASSFQDRVYNEQFF
TRBV3-1/TRBV3-2,.,.,TRBJ2-7,TGTGCCAGCGATAGCGGCTACGAGCAGTACTTC,CASDSGYEQYF
TRBV19,.,.,TRBJ1-2,TGTGCCAGTAGTATATTGAGGGATCGGGTCTATGGCTACACCTTC,CASSILRDRVYGYTF
TRBV28,.,TRBD1,TRBJ2-7,TGTGCCAGCCGGGCCTCGGGGACAGGGGCTTCCGAGCAGTACTTC,CASRASGTGASEQYF
TRBV27,.,TRBD2,TRBJ2-7,TGTGCCAGCAGTCTTAGCGGGAAGTCCTACGAGCAGTACTTC,CASSLSGKSYEQYF
TRBV19,once,.,TRBJ2-1,TGTGCCAGTAGTATAGTCGGCAATGAGCAGTTCTTC,CASSIVGNEQFF
TRBV9,.,.,TRBJ1-5,TGTGCCAGCAGCGTTTCAGGGGATAGCAATCAGCCCCAGCATTTT,CASSVSGDSNQPQHF
TRBV2,.,TRBD2,TRBJ2-7,TGTGCCAGCAGGACCGGGACTAGCGGGAACCCCAAGTACTTC,CASRTGTSGNPKYF
TRBV10-3,.,TRBD1,TRBJ2-6,TGTGCCATCAGTGGCTCCGGGACAGAAACCTCTGGGGCCAACGTCCTGACTTTC,CAISGSGTETSGANVLTF
TRBV18,few,TRBD1,TRBJ1-1,TGTGCCAGCTCACCGGCGACAGGGGGGAACACTGAAGCTTTCTTT,CASSPATGGNTEAFF
TRBV18,.,.,TRBJ2-1,TGTGCCAGCTCACCGCTACCGGACAATGAGCAGTTCTTC,CASSPLPDNEQFF
TRBV7-9,.,.,TRBJ2-2,TGTGCCTCCCCTCGGGGGTACACCGGGGAGCTGTTTTTT,CASPRGYTGELFF
TRBV2,once,.,TRBJ1-2,TGTGCCAGCAGCGAGGACGGCAGACTATTCTATGGCTACACCTTC,CASSEDGRLFYGYTF
TRBV28,.,TRBD1,TRBJ1-2,TGTGCCAGCAGTTTAATTCTAAGGGGGCATGGCTACACCTTC,CASSLILRGHGYTF
TRBV28,.,TRBD1,TRBJ1-1,TGTGCCAGCACCCGGGACAGGGACAGCGTTAACACTGAAGCTTTCTTT,CASTRDRDSVNTEAFF
TRBV4-1,.,.,TRBJ1-6,TGCGCCAGCAGCCAAGTCCAGCGACAGCTGTATAATTCACCCCTCCACTTT,CASSQVQRQLYNSPLHF
TRBV25-1,.,TRBD1,TRBJ1-1,TGTGCCAGCAGTTCCCGGGACAGGGGGCATAACACTGAAGCTTTCTTT,CASSSRDRGHNTEAFF
TRBV28,few,.,TRBJ1-2,TGTGCCACGGCAGGGGTAAGCGGCTATGGCTACACCTTC,CATAGVSGYGYTF
TRBV19,.,TRBD2,TRBJ2-1,TGTGCCAGTAGGTCGTGGCTAGCGGGGGACAATGAGCAGTTCTTC,CASRSWLAGDNEQFF
TRBV21-1,.,.,TRBJ1-5,TGTGCCAGCAGCAAAGAGGGGACAGGGGGCGATCAGCCCCAGCATTTT,CASSKEGTGGDQPQHF
TRBV6-6,.,TRBD2,TRBJ2-3,TGTGCCAGCAGTCAGGGACTAGCGGGAGGTTTTAGCACAGATACGCAGTATTTT,CASSQGLAGGFSTDTQYF
TRBV7-9,.,TRBD1,TRBJ2-3,TGTGCCAGCAGCTTAGCGCGGTACAGGGGGGACACAGATACGCAGTATTTT,CASSLARYRGDTDTQYF
TRBV2,once,TRBD1,TRBJ1-5,TGTGCCAGCAGTGAAGGGGGACAGGGTGGTTATCAGCCCCAGCATTTT,CASSEGGQGGYQPQHF
TRBV30,.,TRBD1,TRBJ1-3,TGTGCCTGGAACAGGGGGCAAGGAAACACCATATATTTT,CAWNRGQGNTIYF
TRBV7-8,once,TRBD2,TRBJ2-3,TGTGCCAGCAGCTTAGTACTAGCGGGAAGGTTAGGCACAGATACGCAGTATTTT,CASSLVLAGRLGTDTQYF
TRBV7-3,.,TRBD2,TRBJ2-1,TGTGCCAGCAGCGCGAGACGGCGGGAGGGCCGCAATGAGCAGTTCTTC,CASSARRREGRNEQFF
TRBV2,.,.,TRBJ2-7,TGTGCCAGCAGTGAAAGGGGTAGCGAGCAGTACTTC,CASSERGSEQYF
TRBV5-8,.,.,TRBJ2-3,TGTGCCAGCAGCTTAGGAGGAGATACGCAGTATTTT,CASSLGGDTQYF
TRBV2,.,TRBD1,TRBJ1-1,TGTGCCAGCAGTTCGACAGGGGCGGGCACTGAAGCTTTCTTT,CASSSTGAGTEAFF
TRBV28,.,TRBD1,TRBJ2-7,TGTGCCAGCATCCAAGAGGGGACAGGGGCCTCCGAGGAGCAGTACTTC,CASIQEGTGASEEQYF
TRBV18,.,.,TRBJ1-4,TGTGCCAGCTCACCAACAGGCTCTTTTGAAAAACTGTTTTTT,CASSPTGSFEKLFF
TRBV27,.,.,TRBJ2-7,TGTGCCAGCAGCCCCCTAGGTCGCTCCTACGAGCAGTACTTC,CASSPLGRSYEQYF
TRBV7-6,.,.,TRBJ2-1,TGTGCCAGCAGCTTAGCATCGGCGGGCAGCTCCTACAATGAGCAGTTCTTC,CASSLASAGSSYNEQFF
TRBV27,.,.,TRBJ1-1,TGTGCCAGCTCGCGACGGAGCAACACTGAAGCTTTCTTT,CASSRRSNTEAFF
TRBV19,.,.,TRBJ1-4,TGTGCCAGTAGCCCCTTATTAGGCGGTGCTGAAAAACTGTTTTTT,CASSPLLGGAEKLFF
TRBV25-1,once,TRBD1,TRBJ2-7,TGTGCCAGCAGTGAAGGACAGGGGACCTACGAGCAGTACTTC,CASSEGQGTYEQYF
TRBV2,once,TRBD2,TRBJ2-1,TGTGCCAGCAGTAGGCGAGCGGGAGGCCAGATCGATGAGCAGTTCTTC,CASSRRAGGQIDEQFF